This record concerns one T cell receptor beta chain sequence. The antigen is unknown. It was treatment-naive patients with stable or active relapsing-remitting disease who made up the multiple sclerosis controls. Negative isolation was used for CD8+ and CD4+ T cells, and FACS enrichment was applied to TEMRA cells. These data are taken from a study of CD8 T cells in Susac syndrome. V dropped 1 base and J dropped 0; count of bases not matched to a gene: 11. The germline V gene has CDR1 GTSNPN and CDR2 SVGIG (reference sequence). The CDR3 is 18 amino acids. Findings and limits, study-wide: The TCR sequencing and HLA analysis in the study involved a relatively small number of individuals, as the study acknowledged.

Random hexamers were used to reverse transcribe an amount of about 0.45 to 1 ug RNA. Across 54 Vbeta and 13 Jbeta, TCR beta CDR3 was amplified with immunoSEQ multiplex PCR. TCRdb reanalysed the immunoSEQ multiplex PCR reads using MiXCR and keeps one entry per CDR3 protein. The data contain 170,000 or so distinct CDR3 sequences, about 93% of them singletons. The chain combines TRBV30 with TRBJ1-5; 8 nucleotides match TRBD1. The sequence was collected from a human donor with multiple sclerosis. Sequencing used CD4+ T cells from PBMCs. The DNA of the CDR3 is TGTGCCTGGAGTGGTGAGGGACAGGCGATATATAGCAATCAGCCCCAGCATTTT. Protein: CAWSGEGQAIYSNQPQHF. Drawing the rest from reference TRBV30 and TRBJ1-5, the complete variable domain is SQTIHQWPATLVQPVGSPLSLECTVEGTSNPNLYWYRQAAGRGLQLLFYSVGIGQISSEVPQNLSASRPQDRQFILSSKKLLLSDSGFYLCAWSGEGQAIYSNQPQHFGDGTRLSIL.